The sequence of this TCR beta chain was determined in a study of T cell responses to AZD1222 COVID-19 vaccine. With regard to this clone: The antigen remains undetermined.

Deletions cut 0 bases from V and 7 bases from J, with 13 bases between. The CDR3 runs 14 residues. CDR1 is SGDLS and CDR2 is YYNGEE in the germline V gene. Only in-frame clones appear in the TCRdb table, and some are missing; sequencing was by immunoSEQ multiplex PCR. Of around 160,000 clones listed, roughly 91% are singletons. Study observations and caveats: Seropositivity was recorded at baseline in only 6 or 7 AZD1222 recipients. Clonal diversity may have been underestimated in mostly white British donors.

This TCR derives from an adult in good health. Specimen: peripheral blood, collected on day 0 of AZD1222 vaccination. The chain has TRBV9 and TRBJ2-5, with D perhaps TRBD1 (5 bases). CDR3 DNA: TGTGCCAGCAGCGTAGCTGAACCCCAGGGGACCCAGTACTTC. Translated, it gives CASSVAEPQGTQYF.